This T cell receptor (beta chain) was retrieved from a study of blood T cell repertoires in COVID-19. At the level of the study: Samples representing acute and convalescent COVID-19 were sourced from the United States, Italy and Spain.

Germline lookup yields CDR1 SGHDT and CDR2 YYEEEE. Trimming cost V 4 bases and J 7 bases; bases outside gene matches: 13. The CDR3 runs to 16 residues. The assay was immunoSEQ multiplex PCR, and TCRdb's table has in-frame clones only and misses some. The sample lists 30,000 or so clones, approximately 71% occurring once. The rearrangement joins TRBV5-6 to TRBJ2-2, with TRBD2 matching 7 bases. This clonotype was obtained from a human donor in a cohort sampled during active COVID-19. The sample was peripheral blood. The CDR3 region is CASSLPGGSSFGELFF. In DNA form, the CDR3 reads TGTGCCAGCAGCCTCCCCGGGGGGAGTTCGTTCGGGGAGCTGTTTTTT.